Presented here are 23 T cell receptor beta chains from one specimen sequenced in a study of T cells after yellow fever vaccination. TCRdb reprocessed the 5' RACE reads with MiXCR, giving one entry per CDR3 protein. The sample records 200,000 to 300,000 distinct CDR3 sequences, over 6.5% being singletons. The source material was CD4+ T cells sorted from PBMCs, sampled on the day of the yellow fever booster vaccination. These receptors originate from a man younger than 40 who received the YFV17D yellow fever vaccine.

At least ten counts were recorded for this clonotype. The chain recombines TRBV20-1 with TRBJ2-7; D might be TRBD1 (6 bases). The V gene lost 6 bases and the J gene lost 2 bases, with 8 bases spanning the gap. In germline, CDR1 is DFQATT, CDR2 SNEGSKA (reference sequence). This CDR3 is built from 11 residues. The CDR3 spells CSARTAYEQYF. For the CDR3, the DNA is TGCAGTGCGCGGACAGCCTACGAGCAGTACTTC.

This clonotype was detected ten times or more. This chain connects TRBV20-1 to TRBJ2-1; 7 bases match TRBD1. CDR1 is DFQATT and CDR2 is SNEGSKA in the germline V gene (reference sequence). The CDR3 is 13 amino acids. After removal of 6 bases from V and 3 bases from J, the junction contained 5 bases not matched to a gene. DNA for the CDR3: TGCAGTGCAGCGCAGGGGGTCTACAATGAGCAGTTCTTC. Protein sequence: CSAAQGVYNEQFF.

V and J are TRBV24-1 and TRBJ2-1; D unclear. CDR1 is KGHDR, CDR2 SFDVKD, per germline. Between the trimmed V and J ends, which lost 1 base and 8 bases, there was a span of 8 bases. The CDR3 is made up of 13 amino acids. The CDR3 DNA reads TGTGCCACCAGTGATTTAAGCGACTATGAGCAGTTCTTC. It yields the protein CATSDLSDYEQFF.

This clonotype was picked up many times. CDR3 sequence reads: CASSPSGVNYGYTF. The CDR3 region has the DNA TGTGCCAGCTCACCTTCCGGAGTGAACTATGGCTACACCTTC. The chain links TRBV18 to TRBJ1-2; D call uncertain. Germline CDR1 KGHSH, CDR2 LQKENI. The CDR3 is made up of 14 amino acids. Trimming stripped 3 bases from V and 2 bases from J, with 10 bases between.

The gene calls are TRBV20-1 and TRBJ2-1; 7 bases align to TRBD2. Trimming cost V 0 bases and J 5 bases; bases outside gene matches: 7. The germline CDR1 and CDR2 sequences are DFQATT and SNEGSKA (reference sequence). There are 15 residues in the CDR3. CDR3 in DNA: TGCAGTGCTAGAGATTCATCGGGAGGCCACAATGAGCAGTTCTTC. Translating gives CSARDSSGGHNEQFF.

The gene calls are TRBV7-9 and TRBJ1-4; 8 nucleotides match TRBD1. Germline CDR1 reads SEHNR; CDR2 reads FQNEAQ (reference sequence). The CDR3 is made up of 15 amino acids. V lost 4 bases, J lost 4 bases, and 5 bases stayed unmatched. For the CDR3, the DNA is TGTGCCAGCAGCTACGGTGACAGGGGTAATGAAAAACTGTTTTTT. As protein: CASSYGDRGNEKLFF.

This clonotype was counted a few times. The chain links TRBV15 to TRBJ1-1; 7 bases agree with TRBD1. This CDR3 contains 14 residues. The V segment lost 9 bases and the J segment 1 base; nucleotides outside the gene matches: 8. Germline V CDR1 and CDR2: LNHNV, YYDKDF (reference sequence). CDR3 residues: CATYRDRKNTEAFF. In nucleotides, the CDR3 is TGTGCCACATACAGGGACAGAAAGAACACTGAAGCTTTCTTT.

This clonotype was detected only a few times. The chain couples TRBV7-9 to TRBJ2-3, with D possibly being TRBD2 (5 bases). The ends were cut back, 4 bases at V and 9 bases at J, with 14 bases in the middle. Germline V gene data show CDR1 as SEHNR and CDR2 as FQNEAQ (reference sequence). The CDR3 has 13 amino acids. The CDR3 spells CASSSSGFGTQYF. CDR3 nucleotides: TGTGCCAGCAGCTCGTCGGGATTCGGAACGCAGTATTTT.

The rearrangement joins TRBV5-5 to TRBJ1-4; D remains ambiguous. The CDR3 is 14 residues long. The V end was cut by 2 bases, the J end by 4 bases, with 9 bases between. CDR1 and CDR2 (germline): SGHKS, YYEKEE (reference sequence). The CDR3 region has the DNA TGTGCCAGCAGCTTATGGGGTCTTAATGAAAAACTGTTTTTT. It yields the protein CASSLWGLNEKLFF.

This clonotype has a handful of counts. The chain uses TRBV12-3 or TRBV12-4 and TRBJ1-2, with 11 nucleotides matching TRBD1. V dropped 6 bases and J dropped 8; count of bases not matched to a gene: 5. CDR3 length: 13 residues. The CDR3 DNA sequence: TGTGCCAGCAGCCGGGGACAGGGGGGAGGCTACACCTTC. Its translation: CASSRGQGGGYTF.

This clonotype was recorded at least ten times. The chain uses TRBV5-4 and TRBJ1-1; 7 bases are shared with TRBD1. Germline V gene lookup returns CDR1 SGHNT and CDR2 YYREEE (reference sequence). CDR3 length: 14 residues. The V gene end was trimmed by 1 base and the J gene end by 6 bases; junction bases not matched to a gene: 6. The CDR3: CASSLPQGTAEAFF. The CDR3 nucleotides read TGTGCCAGCAGCTTGCCCCAGGGGACAGCTGAAGCTTTCTTT.

This chain joins TRBV5-4 and TRBJ2-2; TRBD1 might be the D (5 bases). V dropped 1 base and J dropped 0 bases, with 13 bases sitting between them. The CDR3 has 17 amino acids. Germline loops: CDR1 SGHNT, CDR2 YYREEE (reference sequence). CDR3 region: CASSLNRLNANTGELFF. CDR3 in DNA: TGTGCCAGCAGCTTGAACAGGCTGAACGCGAACACCGGGGAGCTGTTTTTT.

This clonotype was detected ten times or more. The chain has TRBV27 and TRBJ2-1; D remains unclear. The CDR3 spans 14 residues. Germline values: CDR1 MNHEY, CDR2 SMNVEV (reference sequence). V lost 2 bases and J lost 5, with 10 bases in between. The DNA of the CDR3 is TGTGCCAGCAGTTTAGAAGGCTATCACAATGAGCAGTTCTTC. Residues: CASSLEGYHNEQFF.

This clonotype was observed a handful of times. V usage is TRBV23-1 and J usage is TRBJ2-3, with D tentatively TRBD2 (5 bases). TRBV23-1 belongs to the ORF category, with a function that is uncertain. This CDR3 has 14 amino acids. The V gene lost 8 bases and the J gene lost 2 bases, with 14 bases spanning the gap. CDR3 residues: CASDFWGATDTQYF. The DNA of the CDR3 is TGCGCCAGCGACTTTTGGGGAGCCACAGATACGCAGTATTTT.

This CDR3 is CASSLAPGLAATDTQYF. CDR3 nucleotide sequence: TGTGCCAGCAGCCTAGCCCCCGGACTAGCGGCCACAGATACGCAGTATTTT. The J gene is TRBJ2-3, the V gene TRBV5-4; 10 bases line up with TRBD2. The germline CDR1 and CDR2 sequences are SGHNT and YYREEE (reference sequence). The CDR3 is 17 residues long. With 4 bases clipped from V and 2 bases from J, the junction kept 10 bases outside the gene matches.

This clonotype was seen at least ten times. The genes are TRBV7-2 and TRBJ2-7, with a possible D match to TRBD2 (5 bases). The germline CDR1 and CDR2 sequences are SGHTA and FQGNSA. The CDR3 extends over 15 amino acids. The V and J ends lost 3 bases and 1 base respectively, with 13 bases between them. As DNA, the CDR3 is TGTGCCAGCAGCTTCCAAGCGGTCCCGTCCTACGAGCAGTACTTC. Translated, it gives CASSFQAVPSYEQYF.

The CDR3 sequence: CSAPFLRAGGQETQYF. The CDR3 coding sequence is TGCAGTGCCCCTTTTCTTAGGGCAGGAGGGCAGGAGACCCAGTACTTC. This rearrangement joins TRBV20-1 to TRBJ2-5; D is possibly TRBD2 (6 bases). There are 16 residues in the CDR3. Germline CDR1 is DFQATT and CDR2 is SNEGSKA (reference sequence). V dropped 6 bases and J dropped 5 bases, with 25 bases sitting between them.

This clonotype has only a few counts. The genes are TRBV5-4 and TRBJ2-3, with D unresolved. Germline CDR1 reads SGHNT; CDR2 reads YYREEE (reference sequence). Between the trimmed V and J ends, which lost 0 bases and 4 bases, there was a span of 9 bases. This CDR3 has 14 residues. CDR3 sequence: CASSLGRLPDTQYF. The DNA for the CDR3 is TGTGCCAGCAGCTTGGGTCGGCTCCCAGATACGCAGTATTTT.

This clonotype was counted ten times or more. V is TRBV20-1 and J is TRBJ2-1; D gene uncertain. V gave up 0 bases and J gave up 10 bases, with 7 bases separating them. The germline V gene has CDR1 DFQATT and CDR2 SNEGSKA (reference sequence). This CDR3 is 11 amino acids long. Here the CDR3 DNA reads TGCAGTGCTAGAGACTCCGGCGAGCAGTTCTTC. It encodes CSARDSGEQFF.

This rearrangement joins TRBV5-4 to TRBJ2-1; TRBD1 matches at 10 bases. Unmatched junction bases numbered 9, after V lost 2 bases and J lost 7 bases. CDR1 is SGHNT, CDR2 YYREEE, per germline (reference sequence). The CDR3 is made up of 16 amino acids. The CDR3 spells CASSFPGTGDRNEQFF. The CDR3 nucleotides are TGTGCCAGCAGCTTCCCCGGGACAGGGGATCGGAATGAGCAGTTCTTC.

This clonotype has ten or more counts. V usage is TRBV7-3 and J usage is TRBJ2-1; 14 bases fit TRBD2. The CDR3 is 22 amino acids. The ends lost 0 bases at V and 0 bases at J; junction bases unmatched: 13. From germline, CDR1 is SGHTA and CDR2 FQGTGA. This CDR3 is CASSLTFPGLAGEISSYNEQFF. For the CDR3, the DNA is TGTGCCAGCAGCTTAACCTTTCCGGGACTAGCGGGAGAAATAAGCTCCTACAATGAGCAGTTCTTC.

Only a few counts were recorded for this clonotype. V gene TRBV20-1 combines with J gene TRBJ2-2, with D unresolved. This CDR3 comprises 13 residues. V lost 5 bases and J 3 bases, leaving 10 bases between the germline ends. Germline CDR1 is DFQATT and CDR2 is SNEGSKA (reference sequence). This CDR3 is CSAASRDTGELFF. CDR3 DNA sequence: TGCAGTGCTGCGTCCCGGGACACCGGGGAGCTGTTTTTT.

The chain links TRBV12-3 or TRBV12-4 to TRBJ2-7, with 11 bases identical to TRBD1. The CDR3 contains 14 residues. V shed 3 bases and J 7 bases; nucleotides not matched to a gene: 5. The CDR3: CASSFGTGGSEQYF. In DNA, the CDR3 is TGTGCCAGCAGTTTCGGGACAGGGGGAAGTGAGCAGTACTTC.